This T cell receptor (beta chain) was observed in a study of blood T cell repertoires in COVID-19. Per the study methods: Researchers report that nucleated cell counts were estimated from reference gene primer amplification. The method was immunoSEQ multiplex PCR; TCRdb's version includes in-frame clones alone and lacks a portion of them. D and trimming were read from the DNA, whereas the V and J calls and clone size are those reported in that table. The sample records 95,000 to 150,000 clones, about four fifths being singletons. The sequencing input was peripheral blood. This clonotype was obtained from a man between 60 and 75 years old with active or convalescent COVID-19.

The CDR3 reads CASSVDDRGSGNTIYF. CDR3 coding DNA: TGTGCCAGCAGCGTAGATGACAGGGGGTCTGGAAACACCATATATTTT. The chain has TRBV9 and TRBJ1-3; 9 bases are shared with TRBD1. In germline, CDR1 is SGDLS, CDR2 YYNGEE. There are 16 residues in the CDR3. V gave up 0 bases and J gave up 1 base; unmatched junction bases: 2.